The next 20 T cell receptor beta chains were all read from a single sample in a study of graft-versus-host responses after intestinal transplantation (dated by TCRdb to the early 2020s). The library was made by the immunoSEQ multiplex PCR assay. TCRdb holds this immuneACCESS table with in-frame rearrangements only. Some clones are missing; in checked studies, unresolved V genes explain under half, and the rest has no known cause. This sample gives about 5,700 clones in total; 69% of them show up just once. Approximately 30% of the sample belongs to the ten largest clones. Dithiothreitol, EDTA incubations and collagenase D digestion were used to isolate intraepithelial and lamina propria lymphocytes from graft specimens. The sequencing here drew on ileum tissue, taken 306 days after intestinal transplant. The receptors shown here come from a human patient who received an intestinal transplant, so some T cells may come from the graft donor.

The chain is built from TRBV27 and TRBJ2-6; 7 nucleotides agree with TRBD1. From germline, CDR1 is MNHEY and CDR2 SMNVEV (reference sequence). The CDR3 sequence is 15 residues long. V lost 6 bases, J lost 1 base, and 3 bases stayed unmatched. CDR3 region: CASSPQGSGANVLTF. The CDR3 DNA sequence: TGTGCCAGCAGCCCACAGGGGTCTGGGGCCAACGTCCTGACTTTC.

The CDR3 reads CASSRRGTSGVNEQYF. In DNA, the CDR3 is TGTGCCAGCAGCCGCAGAGGGACTAGCGGGGTAAACGAGCAGTACTTC. This chain connects TRBV7-9 to TRBJ2-7, with 13 bases that match TRBD2. CDR1 SEHNR and CDR2 FQNEAQ come from the germline V gene (reference sequence). V gave up 5 bases and J gave up 5 bases; unmatched junction bases: 9. The CDR3 has 16 amino acids. The entire variable domain, with the rest obtained from reference TRBV7-9 and TRBJ2-7, is as follows: DTGVSQNPRHKITKRGQNVTFRCDPISEHNRLYWYRQTLGQGPEFLTYFQNEAQLEKSRLLSDRFSAERPKGSFSTLEIQRTEQGDSAMYLCASSRRGTSGVNEQYFGPGTRLTVT.

The DNA for the CDR3 is TGCAGCGTTGAAGTCGGGGCTGAAGCTTTCTTT. Its protein is CSVEVGAEAFF. The gene calls are TRBV29-1 and TRBJ1-1; D remains unclear. V was clipped by 1 base and J by 6 bases, with 6 bases between them. The CDR3 extends over 11 amino acids. Per germline, CDR1 SQVTM and CDR2 ANQGSEA.

The chain links TRBV11-2 to TRBJ1-5; maybe TRBD1 (5 bases). V was cut by 0 bases and J by 7 bases, with 13 bases left in between. Per germline, CDR1 SGHAT and CDR2 FQNNGV. The CDR3 spans 15 residues. In DNA form, the CDR3 reads TGTGCCAGCAGCTTAGAACCCGGGCAGGGCCAGCCCCAGCATTTT. As protein: CASSLEPGQGQPQHF.

V gene TRBV7-2 combines with J gene TRBJ1-5, with 8 bases lining up with TRBD1. The CDR3 is 15 residues long. V lost 4 bases to trimming and J lost 3 bases; unmatched junction nucleotides: 5. Germline assignment: CDR1 SGHTA and CDR2 FQGNSA. CDR3 in DNA: TGTGCCAGCAGCTGGACAGGGTTTTTCAATCAGCCCCAGCATTTT. Translation gives CASSWTGFFNQPQHF. Based on the CDR3 plus reference TRBV7-2 and TRBJ1-5, the full variable domain is GAGVSQSPSNKVTEKGKDVELRCDPISGHTALYWYRQSLGQGLEFLIYFQGNSAPDKSGLPSDRFSAERTGGSVSTLTIQRTQQEDSAVYLCASSWTGFFNQPQHFGDGTRLSIL.

This rearrangement joins TRBV14 to TRBJ2-1; 8 bases are a match to TRBD2. Germline CDR1 and CDR2: SGHDN and FVKESK. The J segment lost 7 bases and the V segment lost 1 base, leaving 6 bases of the junction unmatched. This CDR3 spans 15 amino acids. CDR3 DNA sequence: TGTGCCAGCAGCCAAGTGGGGACTAGAGGGAATGAGCAGTTCTTC. It encodes CASSQVGTRGNEQFF.

In its sample, this clone was seen once. The chain employs TRBV7-6 and TRBJ1-1; D gene unclear. This CDR3 region has 14 residues. Trimming took off 0 bases at V and 1 base at J, with 6 bases between the two ends. Germline V gene data show CDR1 as SGHVS and CDR2 as FNYEAQ. Here the CDR3 DNA reads TGTGCCAGCAGCTTAGCGCTGGGGAACACTGAAGCTTTCTTT. This translates into CASSLALGNTEAFF.

V is TRBV12-5 and J is TRBJ2-3; D call uncertain. The CDR3 contains 12 residues. The V end lost 9 bases, the J end lost 6 bases, and 13 bases lay between the germline ends. Germline CDR1 LGHNT, CDR2 FRNRAP. CDR3 residues: CASSAVGDTQYF. Written as DNA, the CDR3 is TGTGCTAGCTCGGCGGTCGGGGATACGCAGTATTTT. Full variable domain (outside the CDR3, taken from reference TRBV12-5 and TRBJ2-3): DARVTQTPRHKVTEMGQEVTMRCQPILGHNTVFWYRQTMMQGLELLAYFRNRAPLDDSGMPKDRFSAEMPDATLATLKIQPSEPRDSAVYFCASSAVGDTQYFGPGTRLTVL.

This clone was detected a few times. V usage is TRBV6-6 and J usage is TRBJ2-7; possibly TRBD1 for D (5 bases). The V gene's germline CDR1 is MNHNY and CDR2 SVGAGI (reference sequence). V was trimmed by 6 bases and J by 3 bases, leaving 18 bases between them. This CDR3 contains 15 residues. The CDR3 nucleotides are TGTGCCAGCAGCCCGGACATCCCGATTTACTACGAGCAGTACTTC. Translation: CASSPDIPIYYEQYF.

This sequence joins TRBV4-2 and TRBJ1-1; 9 bases align to TRBD1. This CDR3 spans 15 amino acids. Germline trimming cut 4 bases from V and 0 bases from J; bases unmatched to any gene: 3. From germline, CDR1 is LGHNA and CDR2 YNFKEQ. The CDR3 sequence: CASSRTGDLNTEAFF. The CDR3 nucleotides read TGTGCCAGCAGCCGGACAGGGGATTTGAACACTGAAGCTTTCTTT.

The chain employs TRBV4-2 and TRBJ2-7; D gene ambiguous. V was pared by 0 bases and J by 2 bases, with 14 bases between. CDR3 length: 16 amino acids. Germline loops: CDR1 LGHNA, CDR2 YNFKEQ. This chain's CDR3 is CASSQEIQERTYEQYF. The CDR3 DNA is TGTGCCAGCAGCCAAGAAATCCAGGAAAGGACCTACGAGCAGTACTTC.

This chain uses TRBV30 with TRBJ1-5; TRBD1 aligns across 7 bases. Per the germline V gene, CDR1 is GTSNPN and CDR2 is SVGIG (reference sequence). Losses at the gene ends were 2 bases for V and 2 bases for J; bases not matched to a gene: 12. The CDR3 covers 17 residues. CDR3 nucleotide sequence: TGTGCCTGGAGTCGGAGGGGACAGTCTAGGGGCAATCAGCCCCAGCATTTT. As protein: CAWSRRGQSRGNQPQHF. The full variable domain, completed using reference TRBV30 and TRBJ1-5, is SQTIHQWPATLVQPVGSPLSLECTVEGTSNPNLYWYRQAAGRGLQLLFYSVGIGQISSEVPQNLSASRPQDRQFILSSKKLLLSDSGFYLCAWSRRGQSRGNQPQHFGDGTRLSIL.

The V and J genes are TRBV7-3 and TRBJ2-1; TRBD2 agrees at 11 bases. The J segment lost 7 bases and the V segment lost 5 bases, leaving 10 bases of the junction unmatched. The germline gives CDR1 SGHTA, CDR2 FQGTGA. The CDR3 sequence is 16 residues long. The CDR3 is CASSPHGTSGLNEQFF. The CDR3 bases are TGTGCCAGCAGCCCTCATGGGACTAGCGGCCTTAATGAGCAGTTCTTC.

The J gene is TRBJ2-2, the V gene TRBV9; 7 bases fit TRBD1. The junction had 7 bases not matched to a gene; V was cut back by 4 bases and J by 4 bases. The CDR3 extends over 15 amino acids. CDR1 is SGDLS and CDR2 is YYNGEE in the germline V gene. For the CDR3, the DNA is TGTGCCAGCAGCACTCAAAACAGGGGCACCGGGGAGCTGTTTTTT. It yields the protein CASSTQNRGTGELFF.

The chain employs TRBV5-1 and TRBJ1-2; D is unclear. Germline CDR1 and CDR2: SGHRS and YFSETQ. V lost 3 bases to trimming and J lost 8 bases, with 14 bases between them. This CDR3 contains 13 residues. CDR3 DNA: TGCGCCAGCAGCTCCATTACCTCATCAGGCTACACCTTC. Translated, it gives CASSSITSSGYTF.

This clone has more than one count but fewer than ten. The chain couples TRBV10-3 to TRBJ2-1; TRBD2 matches 9 bases. Germline V gene data show CDR1 as ENHRY and CDR2 as SYGVKD. There are 14 residues in the CDR3. Unmatched junction bases numbered 6, after V lost 5 bases and J lost 7 bases. In DNA form, the CDR3 reads TGTGCCATCAGTTCGGCTAGCGGGACGAATGAGCAGTTCTTC. The encoded protein is CAISSASGTNEQFF.

V gene TRBV18 combines with J gene TRBJ2-5; D ambiguous. The germline V gene encodes CDR1 KGHSH and CDR2 LQKENI. V lost 0 bases and J lost 4, with 3 bases in between. This CDR3 is 12 amino acids long. CDR3 amino acids: CASSPPGETQYF. As DNA, the CDR3 is TGTGCCAGCTCACCACCGGGAGAGACCCAGTACTTC.

The rearrangement joins TRBV7-6 to TRBJ2-3, with a possible D match to TRBD1 (5 bases). The CDR3 extends over 14 amino acids. Germline values: CDR1 SGHVS, CDR2 FNYEAQ. Trimming took 0 bases from V and 2 from J, leaving 6 bases between them. The CDR3 loop is CASSLAQDTDTQYF. The DNA of the CDR3 is TGTGCCAGCAGCTTAGCACAGGACACAGATACGCAGTATTTT.

This clone was seen just once. The chain joins TRBV27 to TRBJ2-1; no reliable D call. The V and J ends lost 5 bases and 4 bases respectively, with 3 bases between them. The length of the CDR3 is 11 residues. Per germline, CDR1 MNHEY and CDR2 SMNVEV (reference sequence). This CDR3 reads CASSLYNEQFF. CDR3 DNA sequence: TGTGCCAGCAGTCTTTACAATGAGCAGTTCTTC.

The rearrangement uses TRBV6-5 and TRBJ1-4; 7 bases match TRBD1. This CDR3 contains 15 residues. V lost 2 bases, J lost 6 bases, and 6 bases stayed unmatched. The V gene's germline CDR1 is MNHEY and CDR2 SVGAGI. The DNA of the CDR3 is TGTGCCAGCAGTTACATTACAGGGGCAGATGAAAAACTGTTTTTT. Its translation is CASSYITGADEKLFF.